This T cell receptor (beta chain) was profiled in a study of blood T cell repertoires in COVID-19. A remark on this clone: Other DNA variants within this sample encode the same CDR3.

Original analysis: Scientists estimated how many nucleated cells there were by amplifying reference gene primers. Clones were sequenced by immunoSEQ multiplex PCR, and TCRdb holds only the in-frame ones, with some missing. That table furnishes V, J and clone size, whereas the DNA furnished D and trimming. The sample contains tens of thousands of clones, approximately 84% of which appear only once. This CDR3 is 13 amino acids long. V lost 1 base and J lost 8, with 9 bases in between. Germline V CDR1 and CDR2: SGHNT, YENEEA. The receptor's source is a man in his 60s with acute or convalescent COVID-19. The sample taken for sequencing was peripheral blood. This chain joins TRBV11-3 and TRBJ2-1, with D maybe TRBD1 (5 bases). The CDR3 coding sequence is TGTGCCAGCAGCTTAGGTCAGGGCGATGAGCAGTTCTTC. Translated: CASSLGQGDEQFF.